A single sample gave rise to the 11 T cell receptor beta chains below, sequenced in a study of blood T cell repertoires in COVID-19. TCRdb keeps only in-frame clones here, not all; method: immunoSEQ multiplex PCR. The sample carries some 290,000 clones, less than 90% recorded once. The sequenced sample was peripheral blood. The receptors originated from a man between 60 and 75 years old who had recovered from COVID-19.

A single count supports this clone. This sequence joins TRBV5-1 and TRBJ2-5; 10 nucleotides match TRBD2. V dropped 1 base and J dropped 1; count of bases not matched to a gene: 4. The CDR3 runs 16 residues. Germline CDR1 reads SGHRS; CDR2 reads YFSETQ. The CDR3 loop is CASSLFSSGGQETQYF. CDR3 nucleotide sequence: TGCGCCAGCAGCTTGTTTTCTAGCGGGGGCCAAGAGACCCAGTACTTC.

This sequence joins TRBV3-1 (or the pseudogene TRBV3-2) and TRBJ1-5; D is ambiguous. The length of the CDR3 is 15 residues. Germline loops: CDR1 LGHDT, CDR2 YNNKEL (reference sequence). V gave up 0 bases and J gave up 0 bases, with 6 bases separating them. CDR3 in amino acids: CASSQDFSSNQPQHF. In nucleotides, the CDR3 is TGTGCCAGCAGCCAAGATTTCAGTAGCAATCAGCCCCAGCATTTT.

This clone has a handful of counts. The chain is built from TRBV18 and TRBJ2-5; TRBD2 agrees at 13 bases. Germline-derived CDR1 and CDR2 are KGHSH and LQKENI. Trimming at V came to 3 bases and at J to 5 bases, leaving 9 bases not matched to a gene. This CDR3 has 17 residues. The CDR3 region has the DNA TGTGCCAGCTCACCCCTTCGGACTAGCGGGAGCCGGGAGACCCAGTACTTC. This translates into CASSPLRTSGSRETQYF. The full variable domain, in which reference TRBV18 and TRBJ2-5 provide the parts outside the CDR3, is NAGVMQNPRHLVRRRGQEARLRCSPMKGHSHVYWYRQLPEEGLKFMVYLQKENIIDESGMPKERFSAEFPKEGPSILRIQQVVRGDSAAYFCASSPLRTSGSRETQYFGPGTRLLVL.

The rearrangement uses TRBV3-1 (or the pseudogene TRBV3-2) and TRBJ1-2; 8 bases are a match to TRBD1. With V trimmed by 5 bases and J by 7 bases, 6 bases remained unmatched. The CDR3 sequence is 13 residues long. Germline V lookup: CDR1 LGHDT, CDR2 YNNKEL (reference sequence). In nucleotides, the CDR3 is TGTGCCAGCAGCTCCAGGGGGCGGATTGGCTACACCTTC. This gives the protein CASSSRGRIGYTF.

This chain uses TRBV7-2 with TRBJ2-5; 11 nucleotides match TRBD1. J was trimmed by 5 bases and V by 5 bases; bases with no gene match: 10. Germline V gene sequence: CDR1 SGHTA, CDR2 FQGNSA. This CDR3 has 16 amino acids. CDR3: CASSERTGGGLETQYF. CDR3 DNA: TGTGCCAGCAGCGAAAGGACAGGGGGCGGTTTGGAGACCCAGTACTTC.

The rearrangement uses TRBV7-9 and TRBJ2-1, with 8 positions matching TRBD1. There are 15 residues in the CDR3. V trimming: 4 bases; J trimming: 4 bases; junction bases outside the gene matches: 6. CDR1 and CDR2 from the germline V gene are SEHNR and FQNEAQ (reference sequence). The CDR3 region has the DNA TGTGCCAGCAGCTATACCGGGACAGGATACAATGAGCAGTTCTTC. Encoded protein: CASSYTGTGYNEQFF. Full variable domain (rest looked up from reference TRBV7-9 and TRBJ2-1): DTGVSQNPRHKITKRGQNVTFRCDPISEHNRLYWYRQTLGQGPEFLTYFQNEAQLEKSRLLSDRFSAERPKGSFSTLEIQRTEQGDSAMYLCASSYTGTGYNEQFFGPGTRLTVL.

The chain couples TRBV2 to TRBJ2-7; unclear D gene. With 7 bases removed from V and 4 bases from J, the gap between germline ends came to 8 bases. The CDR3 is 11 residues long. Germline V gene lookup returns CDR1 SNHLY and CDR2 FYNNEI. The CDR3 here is CASKLGYEQYF. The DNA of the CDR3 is TGTGCCAGCAAGCTCGGGTACGAGCAGTACTTC.

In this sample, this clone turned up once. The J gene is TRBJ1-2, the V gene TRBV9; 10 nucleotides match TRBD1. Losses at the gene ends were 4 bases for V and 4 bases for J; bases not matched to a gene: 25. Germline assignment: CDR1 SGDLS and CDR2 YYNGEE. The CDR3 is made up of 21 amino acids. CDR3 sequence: CASSPRLSIARGTGVPYGYTF. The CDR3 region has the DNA TGTGCCAGCAGCCCCCGCCTTTCCATAGCAAGAGGGACAGGGGTGCCCTATGGCTACACCTTC.

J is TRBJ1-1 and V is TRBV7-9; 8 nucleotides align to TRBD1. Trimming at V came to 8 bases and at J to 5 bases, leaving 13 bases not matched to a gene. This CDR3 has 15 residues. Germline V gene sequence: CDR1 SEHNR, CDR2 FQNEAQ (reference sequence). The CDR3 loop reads CASGPTGVRRTEAFF. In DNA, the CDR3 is TGTGCCAGCGGCCCGACAGGGGTCCGTAGAACTGAAGCTTTCTTT.

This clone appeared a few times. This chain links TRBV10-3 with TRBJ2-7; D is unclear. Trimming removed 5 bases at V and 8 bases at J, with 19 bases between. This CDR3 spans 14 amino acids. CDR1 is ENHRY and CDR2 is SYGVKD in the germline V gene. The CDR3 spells CAISPSREAAQQYF. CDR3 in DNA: TGTGCCATCAGTCCGAGTCGAGAGGCGGCCCAGCAGTACTTC.

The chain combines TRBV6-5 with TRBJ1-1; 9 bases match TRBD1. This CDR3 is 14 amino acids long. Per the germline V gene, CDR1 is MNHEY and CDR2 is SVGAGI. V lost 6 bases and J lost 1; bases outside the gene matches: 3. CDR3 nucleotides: TGTGCCAGCAGCCACAGGGGGCGGAACACTGAAGCTTTCTTT. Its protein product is CASSHRGRNTEAFF.